This T cell receptor beta chain was observed in a study of immune evolution from preneoplasia to lung adenocarcinoma (dated by TCRdb to about 2021). About the study as a whole: The study combined immune gene expression, TCR sequencing and multiplex immunofluorescence to profile immune contexture across lung adenocarcinoma precursors and invasive adenocarcinoma. It was reported in the study that 90 to 120 samples were used for TCR sequencing. TCR sequencing data were obtained from approximately 56 patients. Resected precursor lesions (AAH, AIS, MIA) and invasive adenocarcinomas were each compared against paired morphologically normal lung tissue. Sample size was determined by specimen availability and not by a prior power calculation. The immune data were combined with whole exome sequencing and methylation data from the same cohort of nodules. Class I HLA alleles were inferred from exome data with POLYSOLVER, and allele-specific HLA loss was detected with LOHHLA. The overall cohort comprised roughly 52 patients with pulmonary nodules who underwent surgical resection. The paper as a whole reports these results and caveats: The highest clonality was observed in normal lung, whereas higher T cell density and diversity but lower clonality appeared to be present in later-stage lesions. All patients were from Japan and China, so applicability to Western populations was uncertain. The findings were based on association rather than direct causation, and larger cohorts with long-term follow-up and longitudinal biopsies were deemed needed. The highest top T cell clone frequencies were observed in normal lung, and a progressive decrease in top T cell clone frequencies appeared to occur from AAH through AIS, MIA and invasive adenocarcinoma.

TCR beta CDR3 regions were sequenced from DNA using the immunoSEQ hsTCRbeta Kit. In the paper's pipeline: TCR sequencing data were analysed with the ImmunoSEQ Analyzer. T cell clonality was calculated on productive rearrangements as 1 minus Pielou's evenness. To measure T cell diversity, the inverse Simpson index was applied to productive templates. T cell density was defined as TCR beta template counts normalized to usable DNA, with usable DNA estimated by amplification and sequencing of housekeeping genes. Two-sided Kruskal-Wallis tests were used to compare TCR metrics between histologic stages. TCRdb carries this immuneACCESS record with in-frame sequences only. Its versions omit some clonotypes, under half of them owing to an unresolved V gene in the studies checked, with the rest unexplained. V and J calls and clone size are copied from that table; D and trimming were computed from the DNA. This sample is represented by roughly 5,500 clones; approximately 81% of them were singletons. The ten largest account for 6% to 7.5% of the sample.

On this clone: Its antigen is currently not known. Per-nucleotide qualities are absent, and no much larger clonotype sits a single base away.

Patients underwent resection in Japan or China between about 2013 and 2017. Two lung cancer pathologists independently reviewed H&E slides to confirm the histologic diagnosis of every case. FFPE tissue was used for DNA isolation with the AllPrep DNA/RNA FFPE Kit. The V and J ends are trimmed by 6 bases and 4 bases, leaving 9 bases between them. Taken from cysteine to phenylalanine, the CDR3 has 12 residues. The CDR3 DNA has 36 bases and is translated from base 1. The germline V gene gives CDR1 as SGHTA and CDR2 as FQGNSA. Sample: FFPE adjacent normal lung tissue. The receptor comes from a donor at least 70 years old with lung adenocarcinoma. The rearrangement combines TRBV7-2 with TRBJ2-5, and the D gene may be TRBD1, 6 bases matching. Here the CDR3 is given as CASRGRGETQYF. DNA sequence: TGTGCCAGCAGGGGCAGGGGAGAGACCCAGTACTTC.